These T cell receptor beta chains were read from a single sample in a study of shared T cell receptors in the human thymus. Clones were sequenced by immunoSEQ multiplex PCR, and TCRdb holds only the in-frame ones, with some missing. The sample has hundreds of thousands of clones; 75% to 85% are singletons. These data also formed part of another study, on human thymus T cells.

The sequenced material came from thymocytes. Receptor source: a boy under three years old with a congenital heart defect. CDR3s include the opening cysteine and the closing phenylalanine or tryptophan. The D gene is left open where the match is weak. Clone size is shown for a subset of rows, as once, few, many or a class of expanded clone.

V gene: TRBV7-9
J gene: TRBJ2-5
D gene: NA
clone size: NA
CDR3 protein: CATTKGVTETQYF
CDR3 DNA: TGTGCCACCACCAAAGGGGTTACTGAGACCCAGTACTTC

V gene: TRBV18
J gene: TRBJ1-5
D gene: NA
clone size: once
CDR3 protein: CASSLLKNGAQHF
CDR3 DNA: TGTGCCAGCTCCCTCTTAAAGAACGGAGCCCAGCATTTT

V gene: TRBV30
J gene: TRBJ2-5
D gene: TRBD2
clone size: NA
CDR3 protein: CAWSPGTSGATQYF
CDR3 DNA: TGTGCCTGGAGTCCCGGGACTAGCGGGGCTACCCAGTACTTC

V gene: TRBV4-1
J gene: TRBJ2-3
D gene: NA
clone size: NA
CDR3 protein: CASSRRYRDSPRRLAQYF
CDR3 DNA: TGCGCCAGCAGCCGAAGGTATCGGGACTCACCTAGACGGCTCGCGCAGTATTTT

V gene: TRBV7-2
J gene: TRBJ2-7
D gene: NA
clone size: few
CDR3 protein: CASSLAQDTYEQYF
CDR3 DNA: TGTGCCAGCAGCTTAGCTCAGGACACCTACGAGCAGTACTTC

V gene: TRBV5-1
J gene: TRBJ2-3
D gene: TRBD2
clone size: NA
CDR3 protein: CASSLLAGVLEGTDTQYF
CDR3 DNA: TGCGCCAGCAGCCTCCTAGCGGGAGTGTTGGAGGGCACAGATACGCAGTATTTT

V gene: TRBV6-5
J gene: TRBJ2-7
D gene: TRBD2
clone size: NA
CDR3 protein: CASSLIAGCYEQYF
CDR3 DNA: TGTGCCAGCAGTTTGATAGCGGGATGCTACGAGCAGTACTTC

V gene: TRBV25-1
J gene: TRBJ2-7
D gene: NA
clone size: NA
CDR3 protein: CASSDPRQESSYEQYF
CDR3 DNA: TGTGCCAGCAGTGACCCTCGACAGGAAAGCTCCTACGAGCAGTACTTC

V gene: TRBV4-2
J gene: TRBJ2-1
D gene: TRBD2
clone size: NA
CDR3 protein: CASSQVEETSGNSSYNEQFF
CDR3 DNA: TGTGCCAGCAGCCAAGTTGAGGAGACTAGCGGGAATAGCTCCTACAATGAGCAGTTCTTC

V gene: TRBV4-1
J gene: TRBJ1-4
D gene: NA
clone size: few
CDR3 protein: CASSQSRFGGARATNEKLFF
CDR3 DNA: TGCGCCAGCAGCCAATCCAGGTTTGGAGGGGCCCGTGCAACTAATGAAAAACTGTTTTTT

V gene: TRBV5-6
J gene: TRBJ2-7
D gene: TRBD2
clone size: few
CDR3 protein: CASTLFVWREDSYEQYF
CDR3 DNA: TGTGCCAGCACCTTATTTGTGTGGCGGGAGGACTCCTACGAGCAGTACTTC

V gene: TRBV5-4
J gene: TRBJ1-1
D gene: NA
clone size: NA
CDR3 protein: CASSSVIEMNTEAFF
CDR3 DNA: TGTGCCAGCAGCTCGGTTATAGAGATGAACACTGAAGCTTTCTTT

V gene: TRBV7-9
J gene: TRBJ1-5
D gene: TRBD1
clone size: few
CDR3 protein: CASSYDRGNQPQHF
CDR3 DNA: TGTGCCAGCAGCTACGACAGGGGCAATCAGCCCCAGCATTTT

V gene: TRBV25-1
J gene: TRBJ1-1
D gene: TRBD1
clone size: NA
CDR3 protein: CASSLERDRSTEAFF
CDR3 DNA: TGTGCCAGCAGTCTAGAGCGGGACAGGTCCACTGAAGCTTTCTTT

V gene: TRBV5-6
J gene: TRBJ2-1
D gene: NA
clone size: NA
CDR3 protein: CASSLGGASDGYNEQFF
CDR3 DNA: TGTGCCAGCAGCTTGGGGGGAGCTAGCGACGGATACAATGAGCAGTTCTTC

V gene: TRBV9
J gene: TRBJ2-1
D gene: TRBD2
clone size: NA
CDR3 protein: CASSPRGPGLASYNEQFF
CDR3 DNA: TGTGCCAGCAGCCCTCGGGGGCCGGGACTAGCGTCGTACAATGAGCAGTTCTTC

V gene: TRBV28
J gene: TRBJ1-2
D gene: NA
clone size: NA
CDR3 protein: CASSDSREGYGYTF
CDR3 DNA: TGTGCCAGCAGCGATTCCAGGGAGGGCTATGGCTACACCTTC

V gene: TRBV5-4
J gene: TRBJ2-5
D gene: TRBD2
clone size: NA
CDR3 protein: CASSRIAGGGETQYF
CDR3 DNA: TGTGCCAGCAGCCGCATAGCGGGGGGGGGTGAGACCCAGTACTTC

V gene: TRBV4-3
J gene: TRBJ2-4
D gene: NA
clone size: NA
CDR3 protein: CASSQHHPRVRAKNIQYF
CDR3 DNA: TGCGCCAGCAGCCAGCATCACCCCAGGGTCAGGGCCAAAAACATTCAGTACTTC

V gene: TRBV4-1
J gene: TRBJ2-6
D gene: TRBD2
clone size: NA
CDR3 protein: CASSPNGRREVSGANVLTF
CDR3 DNA: TGCGCCAGCAGCCCGAACGGGAGGCGGGAGGTCTCTGGGGCCAACGTCCTGACTTTC

V gene: TRBV5-4
J gene: TRBJ2-7
D gene: TRBD1
clone size: NA
CDR3 protein: CASSLGRTGRPYEQYF
CDR3 DNA: TGTGCCAGCAGCTTGGGAAGGACAGGGCGCCCCTACGAGCAGTACTTC

V gene: TRBV9
J gene: TRBJ2-2
D gene: TRBD2
clone size: NA
CDR3 protein: CASSVARGSGDTGELFF
CDR3 DNA: TGTGCCAGCAGCGTAGCCCGTGGTAGCGGGGACACCGGGGAGCTGTTTTTT

V gene: TRBV7-2
J gene: TRBJ2-7
D gene: NA
clone size: once
CDR3 protein: CASSSRRARSAYEQYF
CDR3 DNA: TGTGCCAGCAGCTCTCGCAGGGCTAGGTCCGCCTACGAGCAGTACTTC

V gene: TRBV5-1
J gene: TRBJ2-5
D gene: TRBD1
clone size: NA
CDR3 protein: CASSLGQGAQETQYF
CDR3 DNA: TGCGCCAGCAGCTTGGGACAGGGCGCCCAAGAGACCCAGTACTTC

V gene: TRBV18
J gene: TRBJ2-7
D gene: TRBD2
clone size: few
CDR3 protein: CASSGTSGRAHEQYF
CDR3 DNA: TGTGCCAGCTCAGGTACTAGCGGGAGGGCCCACGAGCAGTACTTC

V gene: TRBV5-1
J gene: TRBJ2-3
D gene: NA
clone size: NA
CDR3 protein: CASSLKDQGRKGTDTQYF
CDR3 DNA: TGCGCCAGCAGCTTGAAGGACCAGGGGCGCAAAGGGACAGATACGCAGTATTTT

V gene: TRBV7-9
J gene: TRBJ2-3
D gene: TRBD2
clone size: once
CDR3 protein: CASRRLAGELDTQYF
CDR3 DNA: TGTGCCAGCAGGAGACTAGCGGGAGAATTGGATACGCAGTATTTT

V gene: TRBV28
J gene: TRBJ2-1
D gene: TRBD2
clone size: NA
CDR3 protein: CASSFGTSGRAAGHQLYNYEQFF
CDR3 DNA: TGTGCCAGCAGTTTTGGGACTAGCGGGAGGGCAGCGGGCCACCAACTCTACAACTATGAGCAGTTCTTC

V gene: TRBV4-2
J gene: TRBJ2-2
D gene: TRBD2
clone size: NA
CDR3 protein: CASRRTSGRAKGTGELFF
CDR3 DNA: TGTGCCAGCAGGCGGACTAGCGGGAGGGCTAAGGGGACCGGGGAGCTGTTTTTT

V gene: TRBV28
J gene: TRBJ2-7
D gene: NA
clone size: NA
CDR3 protein: CASTPNNRAPYEQYF
CDR3 DNA: TGTGCCAGCACCCCAAATAACAGGGCACCCTACGAGCAGTACTTC

V gene: TRBV9
J gene: TRBJ1-1
D gene: NA
clone size: NA
CDR3 protein: CASSPQAPEAFF
CDR3 DNA: TGTGCCAGCAGCCCCCAGGCCCCTGAAGCTTTCTTT

V gene: TRBV28
J gene: TRBJ2-7
D gene: TRBD1
clone size: NA
CDR3 protein: CASSRRGLATYEQYF
CDR3 DNA: TGTGCCAGCAGTCGCAGGGGGTTAGCGACCTACGAGCAGTACTTC

V gene: TRBV2
J gene: TRBJ1-5
D gene: NA
clone size: NA
CDR3 protein: CASIEGSGTTNQPQHF
CDR3 DNA: TGTGCCAGCATCGAGGGGTCCGGGACAACGAACCAGCCCCAGCATTTT

V gene: TRBV6-1
J gene: TRBJ1-5
D gene: TRBD1
clone size: NA
CDR3 protein: CASSASGQGANQPQHF
CDR3 DNA: TGTGCCAGCAGTGCCTCGGGACAGGGGGCGAATCAGCCCCAGCATTTT

V gene: TRBV7-9
J gene: TRBJ2-7
D gene: NA
clone size: NA
CDR3 protein: CASTQGGSEQYF
CDR3 DNA: TGTGCCAGCACCCAAGGAGGGTCGGAGCAGTACTTC

V gene: TRBV5-6
J gene: TRBJ1-5
D gene: TRBD1
clone size: NA
CDR3 protein: CASSRGQDSNQPQHF
CDR3 DNA: TGTGCCAGCAGCCGAGGACAGGATAGCAATCAGCCCCAGCATTTT

V gene: TRBV6-1
J gene: TRBJ1-4
D gene: NA
clone size: NA
CDR3 protein: CASSQSGGGNEKLFF
CDR3 DNA: TGTGCCAGCAGTCAAAGTGGGGGAGGGAATGAAAAACTGTTTTTT

V gene: TRBV5-1
J gene: TRBJ2-3
D gene: TRBD2
clone size: NA
CDR3 protein: CASSPGLAGDGTDTQYF
CDR3 DNA: TGCGCCAGCAGCCCGGGACTAGCGGGTGACGGGACAGATACGCAGTATTTT

V gene: TRBV27
J gene: TRBJ1-3
D gene: NA
clone size: NA
CDR3 protein: CASSSGIGVSGNTIYF
CDR3 DNA: TGTGCCAGCAGTTCTGGAATCGGGGTCTCTGGAAACACCATATATTTT

V gene: TRBV6-1
J gene: TRBJ2-3
D gene: NA
clone size: NA
CDR3 protein: CASTPARLGTDTQYF
CDR3 DNA: TGTGCCAGCACCCCGGCGAGACTAGGCACAGATACGCAGTATTTT

V gene: TRBV14
J gene: TRBJ2-3
D gene: NA
clone size: few
CDR3 protein: CASSPMLREMADTQYF
CDR3 DNA: TGTGCCAGCAGCCCCATGTTACGGGAGATGGCAGATACGCAGTATTTT

V gene: TRBV15
J gene: TRBJ2-1
D gene: TRBD2
clone size: NA
CDR3 protein: CATSISWGRALDEQFF
CDR3 DNA: TGTGCCACCAGCATTAGTTGGGGGAGGGCGTTGGATGAGCAGTTCTTC

V gene: TRBV9
J gene: TRBJ2-1
D gene: NA
clone size: NA
CDR3 protein: CASSVGEQKRHNEQFF
CDR3 DNA: TGTGCCAGCAGCGTAGGGGAGCAGAAGAGGCACAATGAGCAGTTCTTC

V gene: TRBV6-1
J gene: TRBJ2-2
D gene: TRBD2
clone size: NA
CDR3 protein: CASSERVSPMWREGLDGELFF
CDR3 DNA: TGTGCCAGCAGTGAACGTGTATCCCCCATGTGGCGGGAGGGCCTGGACGGGGAGCTGTTTTTT

V gene: TRBV28
J gene: TRBJ2-5
D gene: NA
clone size: NA
CDR3 protein: CASSVRVKETQYF
CDR3 DNA: TGTGCCAGCAGCGTCCGAGTTAAAGAGACCCAGTACTTC